This T cell receptor beta chain originates from a study of T cell changes during pregnancy in multiple sclerosis. J was trimmed by 0 bases and V by 5 bases; bases with no gene match: 8. Germline assignment: CDR1 SGHNT and CDR2 YYREEE (reference sequence). This CDR3 comprises 17 residues. The method was immunoSEQ multiplex PCR; TCRdb's version includes in-frame clones alone and lacks a portion of them. The sample lists approximately 99,000 clones; about nine tenths were seen once. This chain joins TRBV5-4 and TRBJ2-6, with 7 nucleotides matching TRBD1. This TCR derives from a female donor in good health, enrolled as a control in a pregnancy study. Here the sequenced sample was peripheral blood, taken in the second trimester of pregnancy. The CDR3 DNA reads TGTGCCAGCAGGCTGACAGGGACCCCCTCTGGGGCCAACGTCCTGACTTTC. Encoded protein: CASRLTGTPSGANVLTF. The full variable domain, its missing parts supplied by reference TRBV5-4 and TRBJ2-6, is ETGVTQSPTHLIKTRGQQVTLRCSSQSGHNTVSWYQQALGQGPQFIFQYYREEENGRGNFPPRFSGLQFPNYSSELNVNALELDDSALYLCASRLTGTPSGANVLTFGAGSRLTVL.